These 9 T cell receptor beta chains originate from one sample sequenced in a study of patients and donors after allogeneic stem cell transplantation. TCRdb itself ran the RT-PCR reads through MiXCR, one entry per CDR3 protein. The sample contains about 110,000 distinct CDR3 sequences, 35% of which appear only once. The sample was blood, either unsorted or a sorted T cell fraction (not recorded which). These TCRs come from a human donor who was either an allogeneic HSCT recipient or a stem cell or donor lymphocyte infusion donor (not recorded which). It is not recorded whose cells these are; they may come from a transplant donor.

This chain links TRBV6-2 or TRBV6-3 with TRBJ1-1, with a tentative D call TRBD1 (5 bases). V was shortened by 7 bases and J by 1 base, with 19 bases between the two germline ends. The CDR3 has 16 amino acids. Germline loops: CDR1 MNHEY, CDR2 SVGEGT. CDR3 sequence reads: CASNSRGRTSNTEAFF. The CDR3 nucleotides are TGTGCCAGCAACTCAAGGGGACGGACCTCGAACACTGAAGCTTTCTTT.

A word on this clonotype: The junction departs from the called germline gene at one end, perhaps through a read error. This chain links TRBV27 with TRBJ1-2, with 10 bases identical to TRBD1. Germline-derived CDR1 and CDR2 are MNHEY and SMNVEV (reference sequence). This CDR3 spans 15 amino acids. The CDR3 is CASGRGTGENYGCTF. DNA of the CDR3: TGTGCCAGCGGGCGAGGGACAGGGGAAAACTATGGCTGCACCTTC.

This clonotype was counted ten times or more. The CDR3 spells CSVGTGRGYTF. The CDR3 DNA sequence: TGCAGCGTTGGGACAGGGCGCGGCTACACCTTC. This chain links TRBV29-1 with TRBJ1-2; TRBD1 matches at 8 bases. With V trimmed by 4 bases and J by 8 bases, 3 bases remained unmatched. The CDR3 covers 11 residues. Germline V gives CDR1 SQVTM, CDR2 ANQGSEA.

This clonotype has just a few counts. The chain carries TRBV7-8 and TRBJ1-1; D not certain. Trimming removed 1 base from V and 0 bases from J, with 6 bases in between. CDR1 is SGHVS and CDR2 is FQNEAQ in the germline V gene. The CDR3 sequence is 14 residues long. Here the CDR3 reads CASSLGPLNTEAFF. In nucleotides, the CDR3 is TGTGCCAGCAGCTTAGGTCCCCTGAACACTGAAGCTTTCTTT.

This chain links TRBV4-2 with TRBJ2-7, with TRBD2 identical over 7 bases. Germline V gene lookup returns CDR1 LGHNA and CDR2 YNFKEQ. V shed 4 bases and J 2 bases; nucleotides not matched to a gene: 5. The CDR3 has 14 amino acids. CDR3 amino acids: CASSRSAGAYEQYF. CDR3 in DNA: TGTGCCAGCAGCCGTTCGGCGGGAGCCTACGAGCAGTACTTC.

There are a few counts of this clonotype. The chain recombines TRBV10-3 with TRBJ1-1; no clear D gene. The germline V gene encodes CDR1 ENHRY and CDR2 SYGVKD. This CDR3 comprises 13 residues. Deletions cut 4 bases from V and 4 bases from J, with 10 bases between. This chain's CDR3 is CAISAGRGTEAFF. DNA for the CDR3: TGTGCCATCAGTGCCGGGCGCGGCACTGAAGCTTTCTTT.

The J gene is TRBJ2-7, the V gene TRBV13; D unclear. Germline V lookup: CDR1 PRHDT, CDR2 FYEKMQ (reference sequence). This CDR3 is 14 amino acids long. V lost 4 bases, J lost 2 bases, and 12 bases lay in between. The CDR3 DNA is TGTGCCAGCAGCTACCCGGCGATGGCCTACGAGCAGTACTTC. As protein: CASSYPAMAYEQYF.

This sequence joins TRBV7-2 and TRBJ2-5; D is unclear. V lost 1 base and J 2 bases, leaving 5 bases between the germline ends. Germline V gene lookup returns CDR1 SGHTA and CDR2 FQGNSA. The CDR3 consists of 13 residues. This CDR3 is CASSLEEQETQYF. The CDR3, as DNA: TGTGCCAGCAGCTTAGAAGAGCAAGAGACCCAGTACTTC.

A few counts support this clonotype. The rearrangement links TRBV7-2 to TRBJ1-3; D not resolved. Trimming stripped 9 bases from V and 5 bases from J, with 8 bases between. Germline V gene sequence: CDR1 SGHTA, CDR2 FQGNSA. This CDR3 comprises 11 residues. CDR3 DNA: TGTGCCAGTGAAGGCAGAAACACCATATATTTT. Protein sequence: CASEGRNTIYF.